This T cell receptor (beta chain) was identified in a study of technical replicates of blood from a handful of donors. This table comes from immunoSEQ multiplex PCR, and its TCRdb copy is limited to in-frame clones, with some not included. The sample contains 60,000 to 70,000 clones, more than 95% of which appear only once. The V gene's germline CDR1 is SGHRS and CDR2 YFSETQ. The CDR3 is 13 residues long. V was clipped by 4 bases and J by 4 bases; unmatched bases: 3. The TCR comes from a human donor in good health. The rearrangement joins TRBV5-1 to TRBJ2-5; 8 bases are a match to TRBD2. Sequenced sample: T cells isolated from PBMCs. CDR3 coding DNA: TGCGCCAGCAGCCGTACTAGCGGAGAGACCCAGTACTTC. This encodes CASSRTSGETQYF.